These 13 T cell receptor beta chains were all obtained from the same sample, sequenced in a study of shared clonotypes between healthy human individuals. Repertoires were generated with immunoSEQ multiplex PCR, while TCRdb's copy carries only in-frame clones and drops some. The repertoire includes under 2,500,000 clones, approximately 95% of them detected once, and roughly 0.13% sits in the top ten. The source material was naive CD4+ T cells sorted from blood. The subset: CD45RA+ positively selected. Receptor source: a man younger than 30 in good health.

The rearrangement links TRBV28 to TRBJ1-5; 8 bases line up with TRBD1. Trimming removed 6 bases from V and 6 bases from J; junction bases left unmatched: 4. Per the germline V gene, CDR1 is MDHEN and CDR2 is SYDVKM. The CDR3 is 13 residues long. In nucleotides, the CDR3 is TGTGCCAGCAGAGGGACAGGAACTCAGCCCCAGCATTTT. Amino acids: CASRGTGTQPQHF.

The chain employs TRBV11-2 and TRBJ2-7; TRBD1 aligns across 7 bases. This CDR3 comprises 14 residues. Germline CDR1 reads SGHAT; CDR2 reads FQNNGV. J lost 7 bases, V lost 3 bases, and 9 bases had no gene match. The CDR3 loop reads CASSFVRGSEEQYF. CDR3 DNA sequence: TGTGCCAGCAGCTTCGTCAGGGGGTCAGAGGAGCAGTACTTC.

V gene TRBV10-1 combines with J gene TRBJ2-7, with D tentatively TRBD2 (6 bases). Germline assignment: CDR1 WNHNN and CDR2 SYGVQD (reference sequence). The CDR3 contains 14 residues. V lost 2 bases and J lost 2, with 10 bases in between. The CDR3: CASSERRDAYEQYF. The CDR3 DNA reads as TGCGCCAGCAGTGAGAGGCGGGACGCCTACGAGCAGTACTTC.

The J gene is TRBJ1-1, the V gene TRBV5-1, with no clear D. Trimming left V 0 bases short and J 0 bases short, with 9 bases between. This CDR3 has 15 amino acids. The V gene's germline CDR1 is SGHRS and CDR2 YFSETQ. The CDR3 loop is CASSLVAAVNTEAFF. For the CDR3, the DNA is TGCGCCAGCAGCTTGGTGGCAGCTGTGAACACTGAAGCTTTCTTT.

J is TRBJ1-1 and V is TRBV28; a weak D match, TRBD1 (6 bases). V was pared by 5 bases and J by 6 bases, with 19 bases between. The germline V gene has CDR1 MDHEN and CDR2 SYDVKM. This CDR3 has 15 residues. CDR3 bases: TGTGCCAGCAGTCCCCCGCCGGGGGCGAGCCCTGAAGCTTTCTTT. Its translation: CASSPPPGASPEAFF.

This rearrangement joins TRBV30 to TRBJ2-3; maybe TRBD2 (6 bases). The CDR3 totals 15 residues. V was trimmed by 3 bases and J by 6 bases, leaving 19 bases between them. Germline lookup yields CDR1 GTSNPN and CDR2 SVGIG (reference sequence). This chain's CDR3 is CAWSAPSRGKDTQYF. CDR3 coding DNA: TGTGCCTGGAGCGCTCCTTCTCGCGGGAAGGATACGCAGTATTTT.

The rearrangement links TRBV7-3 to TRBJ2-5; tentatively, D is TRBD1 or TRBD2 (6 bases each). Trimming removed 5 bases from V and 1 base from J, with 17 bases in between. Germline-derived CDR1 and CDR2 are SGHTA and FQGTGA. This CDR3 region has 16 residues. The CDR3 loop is CASSHGGRGPQETQYF. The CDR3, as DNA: TGTGCCAGCAGCCATGGGGGACGGGGGCCCCAAGAGACCCAGTACTTC.

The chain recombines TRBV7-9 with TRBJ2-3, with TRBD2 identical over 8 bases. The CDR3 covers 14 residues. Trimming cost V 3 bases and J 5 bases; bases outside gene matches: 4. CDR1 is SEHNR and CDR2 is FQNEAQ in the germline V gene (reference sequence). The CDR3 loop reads CASSFSREEDTQYF. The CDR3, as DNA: TGTGCCAGCAGCTTTTCGCGGGAGGAAGATACGCAGTATTTT.

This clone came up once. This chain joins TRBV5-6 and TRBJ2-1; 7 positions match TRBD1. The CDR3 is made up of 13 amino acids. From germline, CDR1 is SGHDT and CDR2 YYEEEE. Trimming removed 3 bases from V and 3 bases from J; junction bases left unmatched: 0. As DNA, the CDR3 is TGTGCCAGCAGCTCAGGGGGCTACAATGAGCAGTTCTTC. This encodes CASSSGGYNEQFF.

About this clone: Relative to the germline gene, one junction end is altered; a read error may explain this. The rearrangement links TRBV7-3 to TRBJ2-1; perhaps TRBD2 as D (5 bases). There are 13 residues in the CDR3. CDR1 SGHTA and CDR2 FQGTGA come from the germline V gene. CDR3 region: CASREASSNEQFF. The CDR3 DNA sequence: TGTGCCAGCAGGGAGGCGTCCTCCAATGAGCAGTTCTTC.

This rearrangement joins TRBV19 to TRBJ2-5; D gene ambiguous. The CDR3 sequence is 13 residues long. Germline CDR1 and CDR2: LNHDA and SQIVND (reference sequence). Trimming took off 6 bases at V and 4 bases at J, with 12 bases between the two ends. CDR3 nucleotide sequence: TGTGCCAGTAGATCTCAAGCCGTAGAGACCCAGTACTTC. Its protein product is CASRSQAVETQYF.

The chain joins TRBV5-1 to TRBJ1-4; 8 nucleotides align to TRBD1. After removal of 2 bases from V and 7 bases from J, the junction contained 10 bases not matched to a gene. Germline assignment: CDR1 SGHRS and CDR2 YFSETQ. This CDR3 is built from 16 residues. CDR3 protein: CASSFGQGTRGEKLFF. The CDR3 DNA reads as TGCGCCAGCAGCTTTGGACAGGGCACGAGGGGTGAAAAACTGTTTTTT. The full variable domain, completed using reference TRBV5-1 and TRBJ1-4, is KAGVTQTPRYLIKTRGQQVTLSCSPISGHRSVSWYQQTPGQGLQFLFEYFSETQRNKGNFPGRFSGRQFSNSRSEMNVSTLELGDSALYLCASSFGQGTRGEKLFFGSGTQLSVL.

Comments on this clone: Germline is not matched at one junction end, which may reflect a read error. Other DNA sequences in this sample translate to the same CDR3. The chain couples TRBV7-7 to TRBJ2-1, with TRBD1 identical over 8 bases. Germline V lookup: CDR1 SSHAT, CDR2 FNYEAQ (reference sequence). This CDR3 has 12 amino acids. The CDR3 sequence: CASSPGTGEQFF. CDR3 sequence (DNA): TGTGCTAGCAGCCCAGGGACAGGTGAGCAGTTCTTC.